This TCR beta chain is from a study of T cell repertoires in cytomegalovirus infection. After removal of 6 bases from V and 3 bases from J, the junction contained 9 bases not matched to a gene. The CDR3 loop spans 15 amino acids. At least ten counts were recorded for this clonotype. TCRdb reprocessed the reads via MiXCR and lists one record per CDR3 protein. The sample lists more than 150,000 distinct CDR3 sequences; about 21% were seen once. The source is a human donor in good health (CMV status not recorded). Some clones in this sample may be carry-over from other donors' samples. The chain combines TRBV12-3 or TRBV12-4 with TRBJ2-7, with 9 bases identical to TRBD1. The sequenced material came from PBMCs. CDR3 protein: CASSEGQGGYYEQYF. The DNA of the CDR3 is TGTGCCAGCAGCGAGGGACAGGGAGGCTACTACGAGCAGTACTTC.